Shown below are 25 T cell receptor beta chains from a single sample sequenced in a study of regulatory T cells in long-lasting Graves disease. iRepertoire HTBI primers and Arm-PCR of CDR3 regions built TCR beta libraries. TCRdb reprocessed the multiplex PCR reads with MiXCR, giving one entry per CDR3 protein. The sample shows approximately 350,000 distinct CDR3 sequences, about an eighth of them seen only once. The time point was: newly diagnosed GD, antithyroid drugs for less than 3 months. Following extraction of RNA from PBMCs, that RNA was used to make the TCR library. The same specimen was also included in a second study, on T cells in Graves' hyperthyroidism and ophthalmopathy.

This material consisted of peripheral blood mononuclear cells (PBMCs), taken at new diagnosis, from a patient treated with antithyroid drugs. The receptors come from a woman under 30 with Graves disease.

CDR3 sequence: CASSQVRTLYDSPLHF. The CDR3 bases are TGTGCCAGCAGCCAAGTCCGCACCCTATACGATTCACCCCTCCACTTT. The J gene is TRBJ1-6, the V gene TRBV7-2; D is unclear. V was cut by 5 bases and J by 8 bases, with 19 bases left in between. There are 16 residues in the CDR3. Germline V gives CDR1 SGHTA, CDR2 FQGNSA. The full variable domain, rest sourced from reference TRBV7-2 and TRBJ1-6, is GAGVSQSPSNKVTEKGKDVELRCDPISGHTALYWYRQSLGQGLEFLIYFQGNSAPDKSGLPSDRFSAERTGGSVSTLTIQRTQQEDSAVYLCASSQVRTLYDSPLHFGNGTRLTVT.

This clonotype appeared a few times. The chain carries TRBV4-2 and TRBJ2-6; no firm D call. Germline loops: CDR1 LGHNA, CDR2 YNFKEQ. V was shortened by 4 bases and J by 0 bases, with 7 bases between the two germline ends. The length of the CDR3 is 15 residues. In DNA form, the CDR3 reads TGTGCCAGCAGCCTGAGTGTCTCTGGGGCCAACGTCCTGACTTTC. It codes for CASSLSVSGANVLTF.

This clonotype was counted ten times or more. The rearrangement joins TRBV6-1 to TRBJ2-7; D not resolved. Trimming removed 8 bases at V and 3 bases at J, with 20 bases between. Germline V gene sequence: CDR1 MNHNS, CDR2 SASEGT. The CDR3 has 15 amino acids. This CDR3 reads CASRDPRKANYEQYF. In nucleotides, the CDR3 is TGTGCCAGCCGCGATCCTAGAAAGGCTAACTACGAGCAGTACTTC.

The CDR3 is CSARDGAAGYEQYF. The CDR3 region has the DNA TGCAGTGCTAGAGATGGGGCAGCTGGGTACGAGCAGTACTTC. The chain uses TRBV20-1 and TRBJ2-7; D perhaps matches TRBD1 (5 bases). V lost 0 bases, J lost 4 bases, and 13 bases lay in between. There are 14 residues in the CDR3. Germline assignment: CDR1 DFQATT and CDR2 SNEGSKA (reference sequence).

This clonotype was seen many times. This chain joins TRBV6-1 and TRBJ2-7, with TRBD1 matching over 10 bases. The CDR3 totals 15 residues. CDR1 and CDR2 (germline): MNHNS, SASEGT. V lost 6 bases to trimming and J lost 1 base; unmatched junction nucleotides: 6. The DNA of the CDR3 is TGTGCCAGCAGAGCGGACAGGGGGGTATCCTACGAGCAGTACGTC. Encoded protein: CASRADRGVSYEQYV.

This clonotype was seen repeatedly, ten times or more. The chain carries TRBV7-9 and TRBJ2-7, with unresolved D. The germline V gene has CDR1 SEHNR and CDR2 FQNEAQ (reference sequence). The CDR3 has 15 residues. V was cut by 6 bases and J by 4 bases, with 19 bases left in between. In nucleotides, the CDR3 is TGTGCCAGCAGTCTTTTTTCCGGTTCCACGTACGAGCAGTACTTC. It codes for CASSLFSGSTYEQYF.

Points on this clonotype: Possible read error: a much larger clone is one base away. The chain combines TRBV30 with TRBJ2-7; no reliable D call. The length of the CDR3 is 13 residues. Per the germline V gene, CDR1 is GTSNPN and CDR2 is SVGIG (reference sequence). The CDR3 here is CAWSVLDAYGQYF. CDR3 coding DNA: TGTGCCTGGAGTGTATTGGACGCCTACGGGCAGTACTTC.

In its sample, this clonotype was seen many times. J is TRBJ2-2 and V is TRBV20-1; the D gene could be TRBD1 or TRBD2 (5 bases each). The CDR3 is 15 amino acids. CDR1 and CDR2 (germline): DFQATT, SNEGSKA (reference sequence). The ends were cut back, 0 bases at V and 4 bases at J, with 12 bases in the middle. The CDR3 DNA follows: TGCAGTGCTAGAGATCTTTTAGGGACCACCGGGGAGCTGTTTTTT. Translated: CSARDLLGTTGELFF.

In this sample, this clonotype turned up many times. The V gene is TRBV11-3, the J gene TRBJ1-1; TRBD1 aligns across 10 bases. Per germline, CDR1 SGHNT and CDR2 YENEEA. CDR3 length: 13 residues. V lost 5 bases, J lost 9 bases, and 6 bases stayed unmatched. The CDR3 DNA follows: TGTGCCAGCAGCACCGGGACAGGGGTTAAAGCTTTCTTT. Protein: CASSTGTGVKAFF. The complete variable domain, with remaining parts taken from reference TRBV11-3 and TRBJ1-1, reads EAGVVQSPRYKIIEKKQPVAFWCNPISGHNTLYWYLQNLGQGPELLIRYENEEAVDDSQLPKDRFSAERLKGVDSTLKIQPAELGDSAVYLCASSTGTGVKAFFGQGTRLTVV.

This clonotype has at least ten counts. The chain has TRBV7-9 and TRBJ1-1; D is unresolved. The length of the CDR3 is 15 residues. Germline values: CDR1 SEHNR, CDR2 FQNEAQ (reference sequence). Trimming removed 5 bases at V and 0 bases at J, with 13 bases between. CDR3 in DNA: TGTGCCAGCAGCCTCGCCGGGTCTATGAACACTGAAGCTTTCTTT. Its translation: CASSLAGSMNTEAFF.

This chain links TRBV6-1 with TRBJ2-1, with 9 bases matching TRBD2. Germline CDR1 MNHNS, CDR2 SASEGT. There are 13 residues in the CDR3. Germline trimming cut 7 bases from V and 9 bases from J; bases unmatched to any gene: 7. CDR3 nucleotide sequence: TGTGCCAGCAAAGCGGGGGGACGTAGTGAGCAGTTCTTC. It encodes CASKAGGRSEQFF.

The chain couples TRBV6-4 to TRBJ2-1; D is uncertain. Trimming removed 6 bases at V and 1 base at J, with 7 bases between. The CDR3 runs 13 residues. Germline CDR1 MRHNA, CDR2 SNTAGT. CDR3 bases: TGTGCCAGCAGCTGTACATCCTACAATGAGCAGTTCTTC. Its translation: CASSCTSYNEQFF.

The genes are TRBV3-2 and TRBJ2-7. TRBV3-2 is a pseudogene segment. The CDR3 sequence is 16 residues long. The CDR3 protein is CASSQIFSEYSYEQYF. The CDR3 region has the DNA TGTGCCAGCAGCCAGATATTCAGTGAGTACTCCTACGAGCAGTACTTC.

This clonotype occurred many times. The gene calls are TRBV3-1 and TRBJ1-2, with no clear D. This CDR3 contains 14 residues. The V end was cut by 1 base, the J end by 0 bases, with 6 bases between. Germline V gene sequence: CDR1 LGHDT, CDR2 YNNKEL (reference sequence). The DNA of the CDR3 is TGTGCCAGCAGCCAAGGTACATCTAACTATGGCTACACCTTC. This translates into CASSQGTSNYGYTF.

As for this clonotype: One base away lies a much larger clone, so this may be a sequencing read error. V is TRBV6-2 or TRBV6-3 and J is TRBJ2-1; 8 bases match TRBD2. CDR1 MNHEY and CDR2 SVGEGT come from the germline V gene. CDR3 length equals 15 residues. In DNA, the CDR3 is TGTACCAGCAGTTTGATGGGACTAGAATACAATGAGCAGTTCTTC. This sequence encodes CTSSLMGLEYNEQFF.

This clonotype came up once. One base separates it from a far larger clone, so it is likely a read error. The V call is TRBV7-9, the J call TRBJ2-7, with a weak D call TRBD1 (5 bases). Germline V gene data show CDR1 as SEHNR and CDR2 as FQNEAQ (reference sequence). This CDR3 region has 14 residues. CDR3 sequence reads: CANSPGHADYEQYF. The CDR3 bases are TGTGCCAACAGCCCCGGACACGCCGATTACGAGCAGTACTTC.

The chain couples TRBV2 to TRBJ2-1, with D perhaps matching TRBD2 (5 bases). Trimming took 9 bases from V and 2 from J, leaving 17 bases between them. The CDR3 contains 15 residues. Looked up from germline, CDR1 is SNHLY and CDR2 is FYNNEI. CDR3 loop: CARTKRERTYNEQFF. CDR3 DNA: TGTGCCAGGACCAAAAGAGAGCGGACCTACAATGAGCAGTTCTTC. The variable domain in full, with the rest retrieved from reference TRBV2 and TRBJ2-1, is EPEVTQTPSHQVTQMGQEVILRCVPISNHLYFYWYRQILGQKVEFLVSFYNNEISEKSEIFDDQFSVERPDGSNFTLKIRSTKLEDSAMYFCARTKRERTYNEQFFGPGTRLTVL.

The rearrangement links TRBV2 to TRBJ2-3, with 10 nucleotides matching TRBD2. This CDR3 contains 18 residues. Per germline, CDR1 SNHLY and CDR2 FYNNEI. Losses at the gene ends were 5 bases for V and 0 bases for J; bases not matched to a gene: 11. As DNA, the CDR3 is TGTGCCAGCAGTTACGTAGCGGGGGGTCCTTTTAGCACAGATACGCAGTATTTT. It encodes CASSYVAGGPFSTDTQYF.

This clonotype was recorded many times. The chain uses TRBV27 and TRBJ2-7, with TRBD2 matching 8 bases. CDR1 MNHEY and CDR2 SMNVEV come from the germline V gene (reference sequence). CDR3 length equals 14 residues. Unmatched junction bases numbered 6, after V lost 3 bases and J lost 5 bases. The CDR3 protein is CASSFGTRVDEQYF. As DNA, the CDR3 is TGTGCCAGCAGTTTCGGGACTAGGGTTGACGAGCAGTACTTC.

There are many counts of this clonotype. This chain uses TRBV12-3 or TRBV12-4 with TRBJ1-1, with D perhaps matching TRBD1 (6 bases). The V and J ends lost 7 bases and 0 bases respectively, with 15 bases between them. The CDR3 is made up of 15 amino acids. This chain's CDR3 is CASKRPGTLNTEAFF. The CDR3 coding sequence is TGTGCCAGCAAACGTCCCGGGACACTGAACACTGAAGCTTTCTTT.

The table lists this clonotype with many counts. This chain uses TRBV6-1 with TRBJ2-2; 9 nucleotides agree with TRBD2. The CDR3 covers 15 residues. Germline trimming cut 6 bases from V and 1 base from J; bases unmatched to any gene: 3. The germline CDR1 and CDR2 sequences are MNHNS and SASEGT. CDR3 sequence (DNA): TGTGCCAGCAGGACGACTAGCGGGAACACCGGGGAGCTGTTTTTT. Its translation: CASRTTSGNTGELFF.

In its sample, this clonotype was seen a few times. The CDR3 nucleotides are TGCGCCAGCAGCTCCCAGGGTCCCCTCAGCAATGAGCAGTTCTTC. The encoded protein is CASSSQGPLSNEQFF. The chain carries TRBV5-1 and TRBJ2-1; D is possibly TRBD1 (5 bases). Germline CDR1 and CDR2: SGHRS and YFSETQ. CDR3 length: 15 amino acids. V lost 3 bases, J lost 6 bases, and 16 bases lay in between.

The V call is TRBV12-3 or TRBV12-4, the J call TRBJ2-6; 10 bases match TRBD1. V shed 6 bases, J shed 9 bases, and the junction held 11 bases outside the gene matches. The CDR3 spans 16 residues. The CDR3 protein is CASSSRDRGSGNVLTF. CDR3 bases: TGTGCCAGCAGCTCTCGGGACAGGGGATCGGGCAACGTCCTGACTTTC.

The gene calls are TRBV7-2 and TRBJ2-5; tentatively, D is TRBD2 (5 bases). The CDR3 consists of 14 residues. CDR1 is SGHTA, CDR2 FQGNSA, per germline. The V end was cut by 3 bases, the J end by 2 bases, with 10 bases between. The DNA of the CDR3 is TGTGCCAGCAGCTTGGTCGGGGTACAAGAGACCCAGTACTTC. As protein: CASSLVGVQETQYF. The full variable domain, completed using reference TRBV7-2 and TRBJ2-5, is GAGVSQSPSNKVTEKGKDVELRCDPISGHTALYWYRQSLGQGLEFLIYFQGNSAPDKSGLPSDRFSAERTGGSVSTLTIQRTQQEDSAVYLCASSLVGVQETQYFGPGTRLLVL.

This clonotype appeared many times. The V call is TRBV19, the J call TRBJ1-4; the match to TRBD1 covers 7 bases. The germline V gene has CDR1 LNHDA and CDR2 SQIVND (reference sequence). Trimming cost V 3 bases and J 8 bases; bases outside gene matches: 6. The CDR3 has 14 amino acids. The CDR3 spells CASSIEGDREKLFF. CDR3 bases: TGTGCCAGTAGTATTGAGGGGGACAGAGAAAAACTGTTTTTT.